The T cell receptor beta chain under discussion was sequenced for a study of shared clonotypes between healthy human individuals. Study as a whole: Researchers assigned three CD4 naive, three CD4 memory, two CD8 naive and one CD8 memory plate to each donor.

Using immunoSEQ multiplex PCR, the repertoire was profiled, and TCRdb retains in-frame clones only, with some absent. This sample has some 2.1 million clones, with just under 95% found just once. The naive CD8 fraction comprised CD45RO-negative cells positively selected for CCR7 and excluded terminally differentiated effector memory CD45RA+ cells. The sequenced material came from naive CD8+ T cells sorted from blood. The TCR sequence derives from a man aged 18 to 30 in good health.

The CDR3 DNA sequence: TGCGCCAGCAGCTTGGTGGGGGATAGACAGAAGTATGGCTACACCTTC. Translated: CASSLVGDRQKYGYTF. V and J are TRBV5-1 and TRBJ1-2; a weak D match, TRBD1 (5 bases). Trimming stripped 0 bases from V and 5 bases from J, with 17 bases between. Germline CDR1 SGHRS, CDR2 YFSETQ. This CDR3 spans 16 amino acids. The full variable domain, completed using reference TRBV5-1 and TRBJ1-2, is KAGVTQTPRYLIKTRGQQVTLSCSPISGHRSVSWYQQTPGQGLQFLFEYFSETQRNKGNFPGRFSGRQFSNSRSEMNVSTLELGDSALYLCASSLVGDRQKYGYTFGSGTRLTVV.